One and the same sample provided the 23 T cell receptor beta chains below, sequenced in a study of blood T cell repertoires in COVID-19. Data came from immunoSEQ multiplex PCR; TCRdb stores just in-frame clones and leaves some out. Among fewer than 150,000 clones listed, around 90% were seen once. Sample: peripheral blood. Source of these receptors: a woman aged 45-65 years with active or convalescent COVID-19.

This clone was recorded a few times. This chain links TRBV3-1 (or the pseudogene TRBV3-2) with TRBJ1-5, with D unresolved. Between the trimmed V and J ends, which lost 2 bases and 4 bases, there was a span of 15 bases. The germline V gene has CDR1 LGHDT and CDR2 YNNKEL (reference sequence). There are 16 residues in the CDR3. The CDR3: CASSQTRGLRNQPQHF. As DNA, the CDR3 is TGTGCCAGCAGCCAAACGCGTGGGCTTCGGAATCAGCCCCAGCATTTT.

The chain couples TRBV10-2 to TRBJ1-2; 8 nucleotides line up with TRBD1. The CDR3 is made up of 15 amino acids. Germline V gene data show CDR1 as WSHSY and CDR2 as SAAADI. V was pared by 5 bases and J by 8 bases, with 13 bases of the junction left unmatched. The DNA of the CDR3 is TGCGCCAGCAGTACGCCCGACAGGGGAACGAGCGGCTACACCTTC. Its protein is CASSTPDRGTSGYTF.

The CDR3 loop is CASSLQTNTGELFF. In DNA, the CDR3 is TGTGCCAGCAGCCTTCAAACGAACACCGGGGAGCTGTTTTTT. J is TRBJ2-2 and V is TRBV14; D remains unclear. The V end was cut by 4 bases, the J end by 0 bases, with 6 bases between. Germline CDR1 is SGHDN and CDR2 is FVKESK. CDR3 length equals 14 residues. Full variable domain (rest looked up from reference TRBV14 and TRBJ2-2): EAGVTQFPSHSVIEKGQTVTLRCDPISGHDNLYWYRRVMGKEIKFLLHFVKESKQDESGMPNNRFLAERTGGTYSTLKVQPAELEDSGVYFCASSLQTNTGELFFGEGSRLTVL.

The chain is built from TRBV4-1 and TRBJ1-4; no firm D call. Per the germline V gene, CDR1 is MGHRA and CDR2 is YSYEKL. V lost 4 bases and J 5 bases, leaving 14 bases between the germline ends. The CDR3 length is 15 residues. The CDR3 nucleotides read TGCGCCAGCAGCCCTTTGAAACTAAACAATGAAAAACTGTTTTTT. Translated, it gives CASSPLKLNNEKLFF.

The chain couples TRBV19 to TRBJ2-7; TRBD1 matches at 7 bases. The CDR3 has 15 amino acids. Germline assignment: CDR1 LNHDA and CDR2 SQIVND (reference sequence). The V and J ends lost 6 bases and 3 bases, in that order; junction bases with no gene match: 11. The CDR3 nucleotides read TGTGCCAGTAGCCCTAGTCACCGGGACAGCTACGAGCAGTACTTC. Amino acids: CASSPSHRDSYEQYF.

The chain couples TRBV19 to TRBJ1-2; D gene unclear. The CDR3 runs 21 residues. Trimming stripped 3 bases from V and 6 bases from J, with 35 bases between. The germline gives CDR1 LNHDA, CDR2 SQIVND (reference sequence). The CDR3 DNA sequence: TGTGCCAGTAGTATCGGTATAGCGCCAGATGTATCACTATGGCTGGGGAATGGCTACACCTTC. Amino acids: CASSIGIAPDVSLWLGNGYTF.

V usage is TRBV27 and J usage is TRBJ2-7, with 11 bases that match TRBD2. The V and J ends lost 6 bases and 8 bases, in that order; junction bases with no gene match: 12. Per the germline V gene, CDR1 is MNHEY and CDR2 is SMNVEV (reference sequence). The CDR3 length is 15 residues. CDR3 sequence reads: CASSLYSGRESQQYF. The CDR3 DNA reads as TGTGCCAGCAGCCTTTATAGCGGGAGGGAATCCCAGCAGTACTTC.

The chain uses TRBV10-3 and TRBJ2-3; 9 bases are shared with TRBD1. The CDR3 consists of 18 residues. V lost 6 bases and J lost 0; bases outside the gene matches: 13. Per the germline V gene, CDR1 is ENHRY and CDR2 is SYGVKD. CDR3 residues: CAISDPRQGGASTDTQYF. In nucleotides, the CDR3 is TGTGCCATCAGCGATCCCCGACAGGGGGGAGCTAGCACAGATACGCAGTATTTT.

V and J are TRBV29-1 and TRBJ2-2; D is undetermined. Germline-derived CDR1 and CDR2 are SQVTM and ANQGSEA. This CDR3 comprises 13 residues. V was clipped by 6 bases and J by 0 bases, with 8 bases between them. The chain's CDR3 is CSVLAPNTGELFF. CDR3 nucleotide sequence: TGCAGCGTATTAGCCCCGAACACCGGGGAGCTGTTTTTT.

The rearrangement uses TRBV10-3 and TRBJ2-1, with D perhaps TRBD2 (5 bases). Germline V lookup: CDR1 ENHRY, CDR2 SYGVKD. Trimming pared 4 bases from V and 10 bases from J, leaving 14 bases between. This CDR3 spans 13 amino acids. The CDR3 loop is CAISGERLWEQFF. CDR3 bases: TGTGCCATCAGTGGGGAGCGCCTTTGGGAGCAGTTCTTC.

The V and J genes are TRBV6-5 and TRBJ1-1, with a possible D match to TRBD1 (5 bases). Trimming removed 2 bases from V and 1 base from J, with 11 bases in between. CDR3 length: 15 amino acids. CDR1 MNHEY and CDR2 SVGAGI come from the germline V gene. CDR3 amino acids: CASSYPGGENTEAFF. The CDR3 region has the DNA TGTGCCAGCAGTTACCCCGGGGGGGAGAACACTGAAGCTTTCTTT.

The V call is TRBV19, the J call TRBJ1-2; the D gene is possibly TRBD1 (5 bases). Trimming shortened V by 0 bases and J by 2 bases, and 10 bases separated the two germline ends. CDR1 LNHDA and CDR2 SQIVND come from the germline V gene (reference sequence). The length of the CDR3 is 15 residues. The DNA for the CDR3 is TGTGCCAGTAGTATAGATCCGCGGGGGAACTATGGCTACACCTTC. The encoded protein is CASSIDPRGNYGYTF.

The chain combines TRBV19 with TRBJ2-1, with 9 positions matching TRBD2. Germline CDR1 reads LNHDA; CDR2 reads SQIVND (reference sequence). The CDR3 loop spans 18 amino acids. V lost 5 bases, J lost 7 bases, and 18 bases stayed unmatched. Written as DNA, the CDR3 is TGTGCCAGTAGTGGGGCGCAGGCAATAGCGGGAGTAACGAATGAGCAGTTCTTC. Translation: CASSGAQAIAGVTNEQFF.

The chain is built from TRBV2 and TRBJ2-3; TRBD2 agrees at 10 bases. With V trimmed by 6 bases and J by 6 bases, 9 bases remained unmatched. Per germline, CDR1 SNHLY and CDR2 FYNNEI. The CDR3 length is 15 residues. The CDR3 DNA is TGTGCCAGCAGAAGCGGGAGGGCCCTAACGGATACGCAGTATTTT. This translates into CASRSGRALTDTQYF.

The V call is TRBV7-2, the J call TRBJ2-1, with no clear D. Germline V lookup: CDR1 SGHTA, CDR2 FQGNSA. This CDR3 spans 12 amino acids. V lost 5 bases, J lost 7 bases, and 9 bases lay in between. In DNA, the CDR3 is TGTGCCAGCAGCAAAAACACAAATGAGCAGTTCTTC. Residues: CASSKNTNEQFF.

A few counts support this clone. This sample also contains other DNA sequences that code for the same CDR3. The chain's CDR3 is CASSPVADSNQPQHF. The DNA for the CDR3 is TGTGCCAGCTCACCAGTGGCGGATAGCAATCAGCCCCAGCATTTT. The chain employs TRBV18 and TRBJ1-5, with D uncertain. V lost 2 bases, J lost 0 bases, and 8 bases lay in between. The CDR3 has 15 amino acids. From germline, CDR1 is KGHSH and CDR2 LQKENI.

V is TRBV11-2 and J is TRBJ1-6, with unresolved D. The germline V gene has CDR1 SGHAT and CDR2 FQNNGV. Trimming took 4 bases from V and 7 from J, leaving 11 bases between them. There are 14 residues in the CDR3. As DNA, the CDR3 is TGTGCCAGCAGCTGGCGATCCGGGAATTCACCCCTCCACTTT. Its protein product is CASSWRSGNSPLHF.

In DNA, the CDR3 is TGTGCCAGCAGCCCGACCCCAGGGGCCTACAATGAGCAGTTCTTC. Translation gives CASSPTPGAYNEQFF. The chain is built from TRBV7-8 and TRBJ2-1, with a tentative D call TRBD1 (6 bases). CDR3 length: 15 amino acids. Trimming left V 5 bases short and J 2 bases short, with 13 bases between. Per the germline V gene, CDR1 is SGHVS and CDR2 is FQNEAQ.

The V gene is TRBV7-2, the J gene TRBJ2-7; TRBD1 aligns across 10 bases. Per the germline V gene, CDR1 is SGHTA and CDR2 is FQGNSA. With 0 bases clipped from V and 0 bases from J, the junction kept 5 bases outside the gene matches. The CDR3 is 17 amino acids. The CDR3 DNA follows: TGTGCCAGCAGCTTAGCATGGACAGGGGGTAGCTCCTACGAGCAGTACTTC. Encoded protein: CASSLAWTGGSSYEQYF.

The rearrangement joins TRBV5-6 to TRBJ2-7; 10 bases align to TRBD1. V was pared by 4 bases and J by 2 bases, with 6 bases of the junction left unmatched. The germline gives CDR1 SGHDT, CDR2 YYEEEE. The CDR3 has 15 residues. CDR3 protein: CASSLAGQGAYEQYF. CDR3 nucleotide sequence: TGTGCCAGCAGCCTAGCCGGACAGGGGGCCTACGAGCAGTACTTC.

This chain links TRBV6-5 with TRBJ1-6; 8 nucleotides line up with TRBD1. V trimming: 5 bases; J trimming: 8 bases; junction bases outside the gene matches: 8. CDR3 length: 15 amino acids. Germline V gene data show CDR1 as MNHEY and CDR2 as SVGAGI. The CDR3 spells CASSLRDRLDSPLHF. For the CDR3, the DNA is TGTGCCAGCAGTCTCCGGGACAGGCTTGATTCACCCCTCCACTTT.

V gene TRBV29-1 combines with J gene TRBJ2-1; perhaps TRBD2 as D (6 bases). The germline V gene encodes CDR1 SQVTM and CDR2 ANQGSEA. The CDR3 has 14 amino acids. V lost 3 bases and J 2 bases, leaving 11 bases between the germline ends. CDR3 in DNA: TGCAGCGTTGACGGGCTAGCGCCCTACAATGAGCAGTTCTTC. Translated, it gives CSVDGLAPYNEQFF.

This clone came up once. The rearrangement joins TRBV7-9 to TRBJ1-6; D is ambiguous. In germline, CDR1 is SEHNR, CDR2 FQNEAQ (reference sequence). Trimming removed 0 bases from V and 6 bases from J, with 6 bases in between. The CDR3 extends over 14 amino acids. The CDR3 coding sequence is TGTGCCAGCAGCTTAGCCGAGGGTAATTCACCCCTCCACTTT. Translating gives CASSLAEGNSPLHF.